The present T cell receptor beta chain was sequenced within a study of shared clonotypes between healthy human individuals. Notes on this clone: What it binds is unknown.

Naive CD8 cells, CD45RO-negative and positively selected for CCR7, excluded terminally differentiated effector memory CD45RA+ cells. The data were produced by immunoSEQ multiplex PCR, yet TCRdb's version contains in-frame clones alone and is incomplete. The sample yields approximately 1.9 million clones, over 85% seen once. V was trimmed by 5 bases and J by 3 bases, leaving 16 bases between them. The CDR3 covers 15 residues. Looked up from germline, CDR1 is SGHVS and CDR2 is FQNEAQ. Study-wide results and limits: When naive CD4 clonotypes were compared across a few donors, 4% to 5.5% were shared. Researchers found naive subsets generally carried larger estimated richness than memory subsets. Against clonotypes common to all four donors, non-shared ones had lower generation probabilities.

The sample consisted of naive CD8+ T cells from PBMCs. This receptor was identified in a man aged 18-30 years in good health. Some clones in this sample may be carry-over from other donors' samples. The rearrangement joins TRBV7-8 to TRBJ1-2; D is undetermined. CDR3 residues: CASSNDKGWDYGYTF. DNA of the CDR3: TGTGCCAGCAGCAACGACAAGGGTTGGGACTATGGCTACACCTTC.